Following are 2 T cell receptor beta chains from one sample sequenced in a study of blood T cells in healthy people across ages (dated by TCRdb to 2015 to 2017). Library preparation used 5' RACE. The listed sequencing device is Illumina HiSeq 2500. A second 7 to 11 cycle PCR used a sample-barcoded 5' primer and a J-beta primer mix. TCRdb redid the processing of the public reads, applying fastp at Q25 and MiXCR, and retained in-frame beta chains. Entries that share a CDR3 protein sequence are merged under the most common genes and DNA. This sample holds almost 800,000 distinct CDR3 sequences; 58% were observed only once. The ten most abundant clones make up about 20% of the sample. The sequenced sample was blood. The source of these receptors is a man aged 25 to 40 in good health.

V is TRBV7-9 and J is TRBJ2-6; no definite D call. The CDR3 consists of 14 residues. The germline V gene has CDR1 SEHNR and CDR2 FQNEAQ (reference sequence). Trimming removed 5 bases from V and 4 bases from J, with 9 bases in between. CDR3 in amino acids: CASSPLRGANVLTF. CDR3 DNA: TGTGCCAGCAGCCCCCTACGGGGGGCCAACGTCCTGACTTTC.

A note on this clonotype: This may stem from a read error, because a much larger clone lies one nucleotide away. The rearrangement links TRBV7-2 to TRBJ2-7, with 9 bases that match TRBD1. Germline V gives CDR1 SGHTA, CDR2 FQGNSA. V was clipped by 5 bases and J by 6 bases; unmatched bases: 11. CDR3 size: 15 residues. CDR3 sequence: CASSLRTGDRREQYF. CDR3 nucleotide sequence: TGTGCCAGCAGCCTCCGGACAGGGGATCGGCGCGAGCAGTACTTC.